Below are 14 T cell receptor beta chains sequenced from a single sample in a study of shared clonotypes between healthy human individuals. Using immunoSEQ multiplex PCR, the repertoire was profiled, and TCRdb retains in-frame clones only, with some absent. In the table there are 150,000 to 200,000 clones, approximately 61% of which are singletons. Sequencing used memory CD4+ T cells sorted from blood. Sample subset: CD45RA-negative fraction. All receptors come from a man under 40 in good health.

The chain couples TRBV11-2 to TRBJ2-3, with a tentative D call TRBD1 (5 bases). The CDR3 totals 15 residues. Germline values: CDR1 SGHAT, CDR2 FQNNGV. V lost 5 bases to trimming and J lost 0 bases, with 12 bases between them. The CDR3 here is CASSAPGPSTDTQYF. The CDR3, as DNA: TGTGCCAGCAGCGCCCCAGGGCCGAGCACAGATACGCAGTATTTT.

This chain connects TRBV2 to TRBJ2-1; the match to TRBD2 covers 12 bases. Germline loops: CDR1 SNHLY, CDR2 FYNNEI. J lost 9 bases, V lost 8 bases, and 5 bases had no gene match. The CDR3 is made up of 13 amino acids. The CDR3 loop reads CASAGTSGSEQFF. DNA for the CDR3: TGTGCCAGCGCCGGGACTAGCGGGTCTGAGCAGTTCTTC.

The chain couples TRBV5-1 to TRBJ2-2; D is unclear. The CDR3 runs 15 residues. Germline V lookup: CDR1 SGHRS, CDR2 YFSETQ. V lost 2 bases and J lost 6, with 14 bases in between. The DNA of the CDR3 is TGCGCCAGCAGCTTAACCGGTTTTGATGCCGGGGAGCTGTTTTTT. Its translation: CASSLTGFDAGELFF.

The chain links TRBV2 to TRBJ2-1; 8 bases align to TRBD2. The CDR3 runs 13 residues. Looked up from germline, CDR1 is SNHLY and CDR2 is FYNNEI. Germline trimming cut 10 bases from V and 5 bases from J; bases unmatched to any gene: 7. The CDR3 protein is CATAILADNEQFF. CDR3 sequence (DNA): TGTGCCACCGCAATACTAGCGGACAATGAGCAGTTCTTC.

The chain joins TRBV7-9 to TRBJ2-3; possibly TRBD2 for D (6 bases). The CDR3 is 14 amino acids. Trimming took off 5 bases at V and 4 bases at J, with 13 bases between the two ends. Germline loops: CDR1 SEHNR, CDR2 FQNEAQ (reference sequence). The CDR3 region is CASSPSRDPDTQYF. In nucleotides, the CDR3 is TGTGCCAGCAGCCCGTCGCGGGACCCAGATACGCAGTATTTT.

The chain links TRBV5-6 to TRBJ1-3; a possible D gene is TRBD1 (5 bases). Trimming took 1 base from V and 3 from J, leaving 17 bases between them. The CDR3 sequence is 17 residues long. The germline V gene encodes CDR1 SGHDT and CDR2 YYEEEE. CDR3 protein: CASSLKQATLLGNTIYF. CDR3 sequence (DNA): TGTGCCAGCAGCTTGAAACAGGCAACTTTACTTGGAAACACCATATATTTT.

This chain uses TRBV10-2 with TRBJ2-3; D is perhaps TRBD1 or TRBD2 (6 bases each). The CDR3 consists of 16 residues. The V gene's germline CDR1 is WSHSY and CDR2 SAAADI. V shed 4 bases and J shed 2 bases, with 16 bases lying between them. DNA for the CDR3: TGCGCCAGCAGTGTAAGTATTGCGGGACACACAGATACGCAGTATTTT. Its protein is CASSVSIAGHTDTQYF.

In this sample, this clone turned up a few times. The J gene is TRBJ2-7, the V gene TRBV7-2; 8 bases align to TRBD2. Looked up from germline, CDR1 is SGHTA and CDR2 is FQGNSA. CDR3 length: 14 residues. Trimming at V came to 1 base and at J to 5 bases, leaving 4 bases not matched to a gene. The CDR3 DNA follows: TGTGCCAGCAGCTTAGGTAGCGGGATTGACGAGCAGTACTTC. This sequence encodes CASSLGSGIDEQYF.

This clone was detected a few times. The chain is built from TRBV10-3 and TRBJ1-2; no reliable D call. V was clipped by 4 bases and J by 4 bases, with 16 bases between them. The V gene's germline CDR1 is ENHRY and CDR2 SYGVKD. CDR3 length equals 15 residues. The chain's CDR3 is CAISGRTDGGYGYTF. The CDR3 DNA is TGTGCCATCAGTGGAAGAACGGACGGTGGCTATGGCTACACCTTC.

This clone was seen only a few times. The J gene is TRBJ2-7, the V gene TRBV6-6; TRBD1 matches at 8 bases. The V gene's germline CDR1 is MNHNY and CDR2 SVGAGI (reference sequence). The V segment lost 4 bases and the J segment 1 base; nucleotides outside the gene matches: 9. CDR3 length equals 16 residues. DNA for the CDR3: TGTGCCAGCAGTTCCCCCGGGACAGGAAGGTCCTACGAGCAGTACTTC. This codes for CASSSPGTGRSYEQYF.

This clone came up a few times. The gene calls are TRBV6-1 and TRBJ2-7; maybe TRBD1 (5 bases). CDR1 and CDR2 (germline): MNHNS, SASEGT. With 6 bases removed from V and 0 bases from J, the gap between germline ends came to 12 bases. This CDR3 has 14 residues. CDR3 DNA: TGTGCCAGCAGCAAGGCAGGGTACTCCTACGAGCAGTACTTC. This codes for CASSKAGYSYEQYF.

The V call is TRBV5-1, the J call TRBJ2-5; 7 bases match TRBD1. Germline CDR1 is SGHRS and CDR2 is YFSETQ. The CDR3 length is 12 residues. The ends lost 7 bases at V and 4 bases at J; junction bases unmatched: 4. The CDR3 coding sequence is TGCGCCAGCCAGGGGGTAGGAGAGACCCAGTACTTC. Residues: CASQGVGETQYF.

The genes are TRBV6-6 and TRBJ2-7; D perhaps matches TRBD1 (6 bases). The CDR3 contains 15 residues. Germline V CDR1 and CDR2: MNHNY, SVGAGI (reference sequence). V was cut by 5 bases and J by 4 bases, with 18 bases left in between. The CDR3 reads CASSRKGGQIYEQYF. DNA for the CDR3: TGTGCCAGCAGTAGAAAGGGCGGACAGATTTACGAGCAGTACTTC.

This chain connects TRBV18 to TRBJ2-7; TRBD1 is a possible D gene (5 bases). CDR1 is KGHSH, CDR2 LQKENI, per germline. The CDR3 totals 14 residues. V was clipped by 0 bases and J by 1 base, with 7 bases between them. The CDR3 DNA reads TGTGCCAGCTCACCACCGACAGTATCCTACGAGCAGTACTTC. Translating it yields CASSPPTVSYEQYF.